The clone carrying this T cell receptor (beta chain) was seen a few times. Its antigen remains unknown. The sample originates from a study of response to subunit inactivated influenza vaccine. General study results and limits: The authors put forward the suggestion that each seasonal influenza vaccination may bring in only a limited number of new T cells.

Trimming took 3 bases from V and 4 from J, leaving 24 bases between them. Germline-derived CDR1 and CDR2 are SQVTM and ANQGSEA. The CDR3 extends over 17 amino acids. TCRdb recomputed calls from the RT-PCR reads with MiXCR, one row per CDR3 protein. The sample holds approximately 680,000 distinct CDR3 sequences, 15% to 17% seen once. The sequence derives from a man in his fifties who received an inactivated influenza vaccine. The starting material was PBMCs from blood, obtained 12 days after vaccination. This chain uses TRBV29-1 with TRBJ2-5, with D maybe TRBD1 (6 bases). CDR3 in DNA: TGCAGCGTTGATCTTGGTCCCAGGGGCGCGGATCCAGAGACCCAGTACTTC. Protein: CSVDLGPRGADPETQYF.